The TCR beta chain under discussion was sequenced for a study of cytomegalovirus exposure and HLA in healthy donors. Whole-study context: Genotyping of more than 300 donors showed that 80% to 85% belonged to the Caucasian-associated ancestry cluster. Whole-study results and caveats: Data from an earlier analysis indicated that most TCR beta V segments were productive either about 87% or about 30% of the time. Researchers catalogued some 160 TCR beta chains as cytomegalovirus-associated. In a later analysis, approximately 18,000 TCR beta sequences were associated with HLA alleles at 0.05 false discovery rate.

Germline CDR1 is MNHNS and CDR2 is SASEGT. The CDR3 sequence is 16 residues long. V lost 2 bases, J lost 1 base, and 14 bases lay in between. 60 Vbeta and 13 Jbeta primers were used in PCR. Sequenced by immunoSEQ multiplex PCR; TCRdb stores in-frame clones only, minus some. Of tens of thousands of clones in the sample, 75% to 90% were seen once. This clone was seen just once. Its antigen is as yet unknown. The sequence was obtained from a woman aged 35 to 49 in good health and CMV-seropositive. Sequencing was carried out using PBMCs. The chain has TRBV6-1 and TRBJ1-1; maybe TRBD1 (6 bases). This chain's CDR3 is CASSEPGAVGNTEAFF. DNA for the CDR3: TGTGCCAGCAGTGAACCAGGGGCGGTTGGGAACACTGAAGCTTTCTTT.